This TCR beta chain emerged from a study of CD8 T cells in ankylosing spondylitis. Whole-study findings and limits: The study identified a TCR beta motif of about eight highly homologous variants that appeared characteristic of ankylosing spondylitis blood.

Trimming cost V 0 bases and J 0 bases; bases outside gene matches: 4. Germline CDR1 and CDR2: SGHTA and FQGNSA. The CDR3 loop spans 16 amino acids. The sample holds many counts of this clonotype. Antigen unknown. Each CDR3 protein gets one entry after TCRdb re-called the 5' RACE reads with MiXCR. Of over 100,000 distinct CDR3 sequences listed, around 7% were seen once; the top ten hold about 12%. The TCR was taken from a male donor with ankylosing spondylitis or in good health (not recorded which). The source material was blood, either unsorted or a sorted T cell fraction (not recorded which). The V call is TRBV7-2, the J call TRBJ2-7; 8 bases match TRBD2. The CDR3 loop reads CASSLAAGVGSYEQYF. In DNA form, the CDR3 reads TGTGCCAGCAGCTTAGCAGCGGGGGTCGGCTCCTACGAGCAGTACTTC.